These T cell receptor beta chains were read from a single sample in a study of vaccination effects on CD4 cells after COVID-19. Their recognized antigens are unknown. Repertoires were generated with immunoSEQ multiplex PCR, while TCRdb's copy carries only in-frame clones and drops some. The table has over 30,000 clones, roughly 70% seen once; the top ten hold 20% to 25%. The starting material was CD4+ T cells from PBMCs cultured with SARS-CoV-2 spike peptides, obtained before COVID-19 vaccination. These receptors originate from a human donor who received a COVID-19 vaccine. CDR3s include the opening cysteine and the closing phenylalanine or tryptophan. Each record gives: CDR3 DNA, CDR3 protein, D gene, J gene, V gene, clone size. D genes are given only for firm matches. For some rows the clone size is stated as once, few or many, or as a class when expanded; others skip it.

TGTGCCAGCAGCCCCATTCGACACCGAGGGAATTCACCCCTCCACTTT CASSPIRHRGNSPLHF - TRBJ1-6 TRBV11-2 -
TGTGCCAGCAGCTCACCCGGGAGTAGTCTCTATGGCTACACCTTC CASSSPGSSLYGYTF - TRBJ1-2 TRBV5-5 -
TGTGCCAGCAGCACCCGGACAGGGGGGATCGGGGAGCTGTTTTTT CASSTRTGGIGELFF TRBD1 TRBJ2-2 TRBV3-1/TRBV3-2 once
TGCGCCAGCAGCCCGCGGACAGGGGGCCCCGCGAACACCGGGGAGCTGTTTTTT CASSPRTGGPANTGELFF TRBD1 TRBJ2-2 TRBV5-1 once
TGTGCCAGCAGTTTGCCCGCAGGGCCCAATCAGCCCCAGCATTTT CASSLPAGPNQPQHF - TRBJ1-5 TRBV28 -
TGCGCCAGCAGCCAAGAAGAAGGCGGGACCTCCTACAATGAGCAGTTCTTC CASSQEEGGTSYNEQFF - TRBJ2-1 TRBV4-1 -
TGTGCCAGCAGGACAGGGGCCACTGAAGCTTTCTTT CASRTGATEAFF TRBD1 TRBJ1-1 TRBV6-5 -
TGTGCCAGCAGCTTAAGGGGAGCGGACAATGAGCAGTTCTTC CASSLRGADNEQFF - TRBJ2-1 TRBV7-8 -
TGTGCCAGTAGTATGGACAGGGAATTTACCGGGGAGCTGTTTTTT CASSMDREFTGELFF TRBD1 TRBJ2-2 TRBV19 -
TGTGCCAGCTCACCATTAGAAACAGAGAACTATGGCTACACCTTC CASSPLETENYGYTF - TRBJ1-2 TRBV18 -
TGTGCCAGCAGCGTAGGAGGGGGTGGAGAAAAACTGTTTTTT CASSVGGGGEKLFF - TRBJ1-4 TRBV9 once
TGTGCCAGCTCACCACCTCTACGGACAGGGGGCCAAGAGACCCAGTACTTC CASSPPLRTGGQETQYF TRBD1 TRBJ2-5 TRBV18 once
TGTGCCAGCTCACCAGGGTGGTCTAATGAAAAACTGTTTTTT CASSPGWSNEKLFF - TRBJ1-4 TRBV18 large
TGCGCCAGCAGCCGCACACCTAGCGGGGGCTTCCAAGAGACCCAGTACTTC CASSRTPSGGFQETQYF TRBD2 TRBJ2-5 TRBV4-3 -
TGTGCCAGCAGTTTAAGGGTTGGTGCCGCACCCCTGCCTAATCAGCCCCAGCATTTT CASSLRVGAAPLPNQPQHF - TRBJ1-5 TRBV28 -
TGTGCCAGCAGTTTACAGGACTATAATTCACCCCTCCACTTT CASSLQDYNSPLHF - TRBJ1-6 TRBV6-5 few